This entry is about one T cell receptor (beta chain). What it binds is not known. CDR1 is ENHRY and CDR2 is SYGVKD in the germline V gene. V was pared by 4 bases and J by 1 base, with 17 bases between. This CDR3 region has 17 residues. This record comes from a study of shared clonotypes between healthy human individuals. Study-wide results and caveats: Naive subsets typically showed greater estimated richness than memory subsets. Genetic and exposure-history diversity was limited by the small donor number.

Measured with immunoSEQ multiplex PCR; TCRdb has only the in-frame clones, and not every one. The sample gives just over 2,000,000 clones, 95% of which show up once; 0.13% is in the top ten. The sequence was obtained from a young man in good health. The genes are TRBV10-3 and TRBJ2-1; D is perhaps TRBD2 (6 bases). Sequenced material: naive CD4+ T cells sorted from blood. Subset of the sample: CD45RA+ positively selected. The CDR3 DNA follows: TGTGCCATCAGTGTGCCCCGTACCGGGGGTTCCTACAATGAGCAGTTCTTC. The encoded protein is CAISVPRTGGSYNEQFF.